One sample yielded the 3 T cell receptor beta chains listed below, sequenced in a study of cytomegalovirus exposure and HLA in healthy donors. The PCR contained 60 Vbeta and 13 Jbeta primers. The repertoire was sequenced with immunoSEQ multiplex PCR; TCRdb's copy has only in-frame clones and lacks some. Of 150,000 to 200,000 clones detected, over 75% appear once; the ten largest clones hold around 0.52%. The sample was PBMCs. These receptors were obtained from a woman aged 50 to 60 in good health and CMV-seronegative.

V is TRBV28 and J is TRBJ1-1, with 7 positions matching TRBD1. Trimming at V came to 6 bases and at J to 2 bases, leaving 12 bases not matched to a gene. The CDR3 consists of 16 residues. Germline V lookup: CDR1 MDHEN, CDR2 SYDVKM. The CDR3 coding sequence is TGTGCCAGCAGCCACGGTGTAACAGGGGTCAACACTGAAGCTTTCTTT. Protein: CASSHGVTGVNTEAFF.

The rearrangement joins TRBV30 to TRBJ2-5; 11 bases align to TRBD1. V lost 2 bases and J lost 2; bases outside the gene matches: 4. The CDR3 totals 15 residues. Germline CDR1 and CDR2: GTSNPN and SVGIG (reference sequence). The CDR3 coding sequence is TGTGCCTGGAGTAGGGGGACAGGGGGACAAGAGACCCAGTACTTC. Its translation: CAWSRGTGGQETQYF. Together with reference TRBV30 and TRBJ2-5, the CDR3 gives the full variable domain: SQTIHQWPATLVQPVGSPLSLECTVEGTSNPNLYWYRQAAGRGLQLLFYSVGIGQISSEVPQNLSASRPQDRQFILSSKKLLLSDSGFYLCAWSRGTGGQETQYFGPGTRLLVL.

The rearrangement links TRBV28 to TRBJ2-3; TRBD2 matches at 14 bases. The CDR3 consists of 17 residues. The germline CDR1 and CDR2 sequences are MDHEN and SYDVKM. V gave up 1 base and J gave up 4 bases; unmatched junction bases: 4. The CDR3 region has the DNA TGTGCCAGCAGTTTATCAAGACTAGCGGGGGGGTCAGATACGCAGTATTTT. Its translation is CASSLSRLAGGSDTQYF.